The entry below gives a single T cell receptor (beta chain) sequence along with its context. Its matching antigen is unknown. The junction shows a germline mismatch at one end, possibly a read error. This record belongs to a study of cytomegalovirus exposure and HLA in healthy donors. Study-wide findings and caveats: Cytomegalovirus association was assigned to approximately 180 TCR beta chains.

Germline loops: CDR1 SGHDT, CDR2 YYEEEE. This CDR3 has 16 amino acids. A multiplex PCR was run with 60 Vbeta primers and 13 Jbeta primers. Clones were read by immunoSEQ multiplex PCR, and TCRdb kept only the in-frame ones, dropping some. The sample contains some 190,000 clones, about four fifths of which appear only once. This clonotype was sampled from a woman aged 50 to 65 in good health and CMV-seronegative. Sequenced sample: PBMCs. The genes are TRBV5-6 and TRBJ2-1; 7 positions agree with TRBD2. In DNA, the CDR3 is TGTGCCAACAGCAGACCGAGCGGGGCTGAAGACAATGAGCAGTTCTTC. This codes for CANSRPSGAEDNEQFF.